The rows below give T cell receptor beta chains drawn from one sample of a study of cytomegalovirus exposure and HLA in healthy donors. Repertoires were generated with immunoSEQ multiplex PCR, while TCRdb's copy carries only in-frame clones and drops some. Altogether roughly 190,000 clones are present, around 78% being singletons, with the ten largest covering roughly an eighth. The specimen was PBMCs. These TCRs come from a woman in her 30s in good health and CMV-seropositive. The CDR3 runs from the conserved cysteine through the conserved F or W. Fields, in order: CDR3 DNA, CDR3 protein, D gene, V gene, clone size, J gene. The D gene is left open where the match is weak. Size tells how often a clone was seen (once, few, many) or the class of an expanded clone, and some rows leave it out.

DNA: TGTGCCAGCAGCCCCCGGGACAGGGGGGTCACTGAAGCTTTCTTT
CDR3: CASSPRDRGVTEAFF
D: TRBD1
V: TRBV9
size: .
J: TRBJ1-1

DNA: TGTGCCAGCAGCGTTGCCGGGACAGGGTTCGACGAGCAGTACTTC
CDR3: CASSVAGTGFDEQYF
D: TRBD1
V: TRBV9
size: .
J: TRBJ2-7

DNA: TGTGCCAGCAGCACCAGAAGCTCCTATAATTCACCCCTCCACTTT
CDR3: CASSTRSSYNSPLHF
D: .
V: TRBV14
size: few
J: TRBJ1-6

DNA: TGCGCCAGCAGCCAATTGGGACTAAAACCTTACAATGAGCAGTTCTTC
CDR3: CASSQLGLKPYNEQFF
D: TRBD2
V: TRBV4-3
size: .
J: TRBJ2-1

DNA: TGTGCCAGTAAGGTAGGCTGGAAGGGGAATCAGCCCCAGCATTTT
CDR3: CASKVGWKGNQPQHF
D: .
V: TRBV19
size: .
J: TRBJ1-5

DNA: TGTGCCAGCAGCCACGGACTAGCAGGCAATGAGCAGTTCTTC
CDR3: CASSHGLAGNEQFF
D: TRBD2
V: TRBV4-2
size: .
J: TRBJ2-1

DNA: TGTGCCAGCAGCTTAGAAACAGGGGGCGCGGAGGGCTACACCTTC
CDR3: CASSLETGGAEGYTF
D: TRBD1
V: TRBV7-9
size: .
J: TRBJ1-2

DNA: TGTGCCAGCAGCCTCCGGGACACGGGCGGGTACGAGCAGTACTTC
CDR3: CASSLRDTGGYEQYF
D: .
V: TRBV14
size: .
J: TRBJ2-7

DNA: TGTGCCAGCAGACCCGGGAGCTCCTACGAGCAGTACTTC
CDR3: CASRPGSSYEQYF
D: .
V: TRBV27
size: .
J: TRBJ2-7

DNA: TGTGCCAGCAGCTTAGGGGGGCGAGGCTACACCTTC
CDR3: CASSLGGRGYTF
D: .
V: TRBV11-3
size: .
J: TRBJ1-2

DNA: TGTGCCTGCCAGGTTCAATCTGGAAACACCATATATTTT
CDR3: CACQVQSGNTIYF
D: .
V: TRBV30
size: .
J: TRBJ1-3

DNA: TGTGCCATCAGTGATGCCGGGACAGGGCCGCTAGCTTTCTTT
CDR3: CAISDAGTGPLAFF
D: TRBD1
V: TRBV10-3
size: once
J: TRBJ1-1

DNA: TGTGCCAGCAGCTGGGTAGCGGGGGCCGGCACCGGGGAGCTGTTTTTT
CDR3: CASSWVAGAGTGELFF
D: TRBD2
V: TRBV11-2
size: .
J: TRBJ2-2

DNA: TGTGCCAGCACCCCTGGTCGGGGGGGCCCCCGGGAGCTGTTTTTT
CDR3: CASTPGRGGPRELFF
D: TRBD2
V: TRBV7-6
size: .
J: TRBJ2-2

DNA: TGTGCCAGCAGCTTAGGGAGGAACACCGGGGAGCTGTTTTTT
CDR3: CASSLGRNTGELFF
D: .
V: TRBV7-3
size: .
J: TRBJ2-2

DNA: TGTGCCAGCAGCTTCGGTGCGGGAGCCTACGAGCAGTACTTC
CDR3: CASSFGAGAYEQYF
D: TRBD2
V: TRBV7-9
size: many
J: TRBJ2-7

DNA: TGCGCCAGCAGCTCCGGACTAGCGGGGGGGCCGTCCTACAATGAGCAGTTCTTC
CDR3: CASSSGLAGGPSYNEQFF
D: TRBD2
V: TRBV5-1
size: .
J: TRBJ2-1

DNA: TGTGCCAGCAGTTTGGACAGGAGCTCCTACAATGAGCAGTTCTTC
CDR3: CASSLDRSSYNEQFF
D: TRBD1
V: TRBV27
size: few
J: TRBJ2-1

DNA: TGTGCCAGCAGTTGGGGGGGCAAAGGAAACACCATATATTTT
CDR3: CASSWGGKGNTIYF
D: .
V: TRBV6-5
size: .
J: TRBJ1-3

DNA: TGTGCCAGCAGGGGGGGTCAGCCCCAGCATTTT
CDR3: CASRGGQPQHF
D: .
V: TRBV6-1
size: .
J: TRBJ1-5

DNA: TGTGCCAGCTTGGGACAGTTGAACACTGAAGCTTTCTTT
CDR3: CASLGQLNTEAFF
D: TRBD1
V: TRBV7-9
size: few
J: TRBJ1-1

DNA: TGTGCCAGCAGCTTAGCAGCGGGAGCTACAGATACGCAGTATTTT
CDR3: CASSLAAGATDTQYF
D: TRBD2
V: TRBV11-2
size: .
J: TRBJ2-3

DNA: TGTGCCAGCAGTTTGTCGATTTTAGGACAGATAAATGAAAAACTGTTTTTT
CDR3: CASSLSILGQINEKLFF
D: .
V: TRBV28
size: .
J: TRBJ1-4

DNA: TGTGCCAGGGGACTAGCGACCGATACGCAGTATTTT
CDR3: CARGLATDTQYF
D: TRBD2
V: TRBV27
size: .
J: TRBJ2-3

DNA: TGTGCCAGCAGCAAATTAAGGACAGGGCCGAGCACCGGGGAGCTGTTTTTT
CDR3: CASSKLRTGPSTGELFF
D: .
V: TRBV21-1
size: .
J: TRBJ2-2

DNA: TGTGCCAGCCCAACCGGGGTATCTGGCACCGGGGAGCTGTTTTTT
CDR3: CASPTGVSGTGELFF
D: .
V: TRBV18
size: once
J: TRBJ2-2

DNA: TGTGCCAGCAGCTTAGGTCGGGGGGCAGAGACCCAGTACTTC
CDR3: CASSLGRGAETQYF
D: .
V: TRBV7-9
size: .
J: TRBJ2-5

DNA: TGTGCCAGCAGTGTCCCGGGACTAGCGGGGGAGCAGTACTTC
CDR3: CASSVPGLAGEQYF
D: TRBD2
V: TRBV27
size: .
J: TRBJ2-7

DNA: TGTGCCAGCAGTAAACGGGACAGGATCTATGGCTACACCTTC
CDR3: CASSKRDRIYGYTF
D: TRBD1
V: TRBV6-5
size: .
J: TRBJ1-2

DNA: TGTGCCAGCAGCCCACTAGCGATTGCCGGGGAGCTGTTTTTT
CDR3: CASSPLAIAGELFF
D: TRBD2
V: TRBV7-2
size: .
J: TRBJ2-2

DNA: TGCGCCAGCAGCCAAGACGGTGAGGATGAAGCTTTCTTT
CDR3: CASSQDGEDEAFF
D: .
V: TRBV4-1
size: .
J: TRBJ1-1

DNA: TGTGCCAGCAGCTATTCGATGGGACTAGCGGGGAGCACAGATACGCAGTATTTT
CDR3: CASSYSMGLAGSTDTQYF
D: TRBD2
V: TRBV9
size: .
J: TRBJ2-3

DNA: TGTGCCAGCAGTCTACACATCCAGGGCTACGAGCAGTACTTC
CDR3: CASSLHIQGYEQYF
D: .
V: TRBV6-1
size: .
J: TRBJ2-7

DNA: TGTGCCAGCAGCTTAGCGCGGGTCTTAGAAAACACTGAAGCTTTCTTT
CDR3: CASSLARVLENTEAFF
D: .
V: TRBV7-9
size: .
J: TRBJ1-1

DNA: TGTGCCAGCAGTTCGACCGGGACAGGGACCGGGGAGCTGTTTTTT
CDR3: CASSSTGTGTGELFF
D: TRBD1
V: TRBV28
size: .
J: TRBJ2-2

DNA: TGTGCCAGCAGCGTACTGGGACAGGGCGCTTCACCCCTCCACTTT
CDR3: CASSVLGQGASPLHF
D: TRBD1
V: TRBV9
size: once
J: TRBJ1-6

DNA: TGTGCCAGCAGTCAAACAGGGGTCGCAGATACGCAGTATTTT
CDR3: CASSQTGVADTQYF
D: TRBD1
V: TRBV7-9
size: .
J: TRBJ2-3

DNA: TGTGCCAGCAGTTTATCCGGGGGAACAGGGGGTGGCTACACCTTC
CDR3: CASSLSGGTGGGYTF
D: TRBD1
V: TRBV27
size: .
J: TRBJ1-2

DNA: TGTGCCAGCAGTTTATTTACAGGGGACATCTACGAGCAGTACTTC
CDR3: CASSLFTGDIYEQYF
D: TRBD1
V: TRBV28
size: .
J: TRBJ2-7

DNA: TGTGCCAGCATCCGGTCCGGGGAGCTGTTTTTT
CDR3: CASIRSGELFF
D: .
V: TRBV2
size: .
J: TRBJ2-2

DNA: TGTGCCAGTAGCCCTGGGACAGGAAGGTCCTACGAGCAGTACTTC
CDR3: CASSPGTGRSYEQYF
D: TRBD1
V: TRBV19
size: .
J: TRBJ2-7

DNA: TGCGCCAGCAGCTTGGGGGCGGACAGAGCTAACTATGGCTACACCTTC
CDR3: CASSLGADRANYGYTF
D: .
V: TRBV5-1
size: few
J: TRBJ1-2

DNA: TGTGCCAGCAGCTTTGGGGGGGCGGGTGAAAAACTGTTTTTT
CDR3: CASSFGGAGEKLFF
D: .
V: TRBV5-5
size: .
J: TRBJ1-4

DNA: TGCGCCAGCAGCCCCGGAAGAGGGGGCCCGACTAACTATGGCTACACCTTC
CDR3: CASSPGRGGPTNYGYTF
D: TRBD1
V: TRBV5-1
size: .
J: TRBJ1-2

DNA: TGTGCCAGCGGGACAGGGGGCTACGATACGCAGTATTTT
CDR3: CASGTGGYDTQYF
D: TRBD1
V: TRBV6-6
size: .
J: TRBJ2-3

DNA: TGTGCCAGCAGTCCGGAGACAGGGCTTTTCTACGAGCAGTACTTC
CDR3: CASSPETGLFYEQYF
D: TRBD1
V: TRBV27
size: .
J: TRBJ2-7

DNA: TGTGCCAGCAGCCCAATACTACGAGGGGGGGAAGAGACCCAGTACTTC
CDR3: CASSPILRGGEETQYF
D: .
V: TRBV7-2
size: .
J: TRBJ2-5

DNA: TGTGCCAGCAGCAAAGACAGAATCCAAGAGACCCAGTACTTC
CDR3: CASSKDRIQETQYF
D: .
V: TRBV21-1
size: .
J: TRBJ2-5

DNA: TGCAGCGTTGCGGGTGTTCTACCCTATGGCTACACCTTC
CDR3: CSVAGVLPYGYTF
D: .
V: TRBV29-1
size: .
J: TRBJ1-2

DNA: TGCGCCAGCAGCTTGGAAGGGGGGGAGGATGAAAAACTGTTTTTT
CDR3: CASSLEGGEDEKLFF
D: .
V: TRBV5-1
size: few
J: TRBJ1-4

DNA: TGCGCCAGCACCTTGACAGGATCAGATACGCAGTATTTT
CDR3: CASTLTGSDTQYF
D: .
V: TRBV5-1
size: few
J: TRBJ2-3

DNA: TGTGCCAGCTCACCAGACAGGGGGCCCACCGGGGAGCTGTTTTTT
CDR3: CASSPDRGPTGELFF
D: TRBD1
V: TRBV18
size: .
J: TRBJ2-2

DNA: TGTGCCATCCAAGACCCCGCTAGCGGGGGGTACCAAGAGACCCAGTACTTC
CDR3: CAIQDPASGGYQETQYF
D: TRBD2
V: TRBV10-3
size: .
J: TRBJ2-5

DNA: TGTGCCAGCAGTTTATTTGGAGGGACTAGGAACGAGCAGTACTTC
CDR3: CASSLFGGTRNEQYF
D: TRBD2
V: TRBV28
size: .
J: TRBJ2-7

DNA: TGTGCCAGCAGCTCAAGACTAGCGGGGGGGCTGGGGAATGAGCAGTTCTTC
CDR3: CASSSRLAGGLGNEQFF
D: TRBD2
V: TRBV7-2
size: few
J: TRBJ2-1

DNA: TGTGCCAGCAGTTTATGGGCCGGGACAGGAACTAATTCACCCCTCCACTTT
CDR3: CASSLWAGTGTNSPLHF
D: TRBD1
V: TRBV28
size: few
J: TRBJ1-6

DNA: TGTGCCAGCAGCTGGTCCGGGACTAGCGAAGAGACCCAGTACTTC
CDR3: CASSWSGTSEETQYF
D: TRBD2
V: TRBV7-9
size: .
J: TRBJ2-5

DNA: TGCGCCAGCAGCCAAGTCCGACAGGGTCAAAGCGAGCAGTACTTC
CDR3: CASSQVRQGQSEQYF
D: TRBD1
V: TRBV4-1
size: .
J: TRBJ2-7